These 8 T cell receptor beta chains originate from one sample sequenced in a study of neurological immune-mediated disorders. TCRdb independently ran MiXCR on the 5' RACE reads; one entry per CDR3 protein. Here the sample spans 55,000 to 70,000 distinct CDR3 sequences, approximately 3.4% being singletons. Sequencing used PBMCs. The receptors stem from a woman aged 50 to 60 with multiple sclerosis.

Concerning this clonotype: Being one base from a much bigger clone, this may be a read error. This chain joins TRBV20-1 and TRBJ1-1; possibly TRBD1 for D (5 bases). V dropped 6 bases and J dropped 1 base, with 15 bases sitting between them. The V gene's germline CDR1 is DFQATT and CDR2 SNEGSKA (reference sequence). The CDR3 is 14 amino acids. The CDR3, as DNA: TGCAGTGCAAGCACTCCCACAGGGAACACTGAAGCTTTCTTT. Encoded protein: CSASTPTGNTEAFF.

This clonotype was recorded at least ten times. The chain recombines TRBV7-9 with TRBJ2-6; D is undetermined. CDR3 length: 13 residues. V lost 2 bases and J lost 3, with 2 bases in between. The germline V gene has CDR1 SEHNR and CDR2 FQNEAQ (reference sequence). CDR3 DNA: TGTGCCAGCAGCTTACTTGGGGCCAACGTCCTGACTTTC. Translating it yields CASSLLGANVLTF.

In its sample, this clonotype was seen many times. The chain is built from TRBV5-1 and TRBJ2-7, with TRBD1 identical over 9 bases. Germline V gene data show CDR1 as SGHRS and CDR2 as YFSETQ. The V and J ends lost 0 bases and 6 bases, in that order; junction bases with no gene match: 4. The CDR3 is 14 residues long. The CDR3 spells CASSLEGQGSEQYV. As DNA, the CDR3 is TGCGCCAGCAGCTTGGAGGGACAGGGATCCGAGCAGTACGTC.

This clonotype was detected many times. The chain links TRBV7-3 to TRBJ1-1; no clear D gene. The ends were cut back, 0 bases at V and 9 bases at J, with 14 bases in the middle. This CDR3 comprises 14 residues. Germline V gene lookup returns CDR1 SGHTA and CDR2 FQGTGA. CDR3 sequence reads: CASSLTLAGSKAFF. The CDR3 DNA is TGTGCCAGCAGCTTAACGTTAGCCGGGAGTAAAGCTTTCTTT.

There are many counts of this clonotype. This chain connects TRBV29-1 to TRBJ2-5; D ambiguous. This CDR3 contains 10 residues. The germline V gene has CDR1 SQVTM and CDR2 ANQGSEA. The germline V and J ends were trimmed by 7 bases and 5 bases, with 8 bases remaining between them. This CDR3 is CSAAMETQYF. CDR3 nucleotide sequence: TGCAGCGCCGCCATGGAGACCCAGTACTTC.

The table lists this clonotype with many counts. The V gene is TRBV7-9, the J gene TRBJ2-7; a weak D match, TRBD1 (6 bases). V was shortened by 5 bases and J by 3 bases, with 14 bases between the two germline ends. Germline V gene sequence: CDR1 SEHNR, CDR2 FQNEAQ (reference sequence). This CDR3 is 14 amino acids long. The CDR3 bases are TGTGCCAGCAGCCCACAGGGTCATCACTACGAGCAGTACTTC. As protein: CASSPQGHHYEQYF.

This clonotype was counted at least ten times. The genes are TRBV5-1 and TRBJ2-6; D call uncertain. Germline V gene lookup returns CDR1 SGHRS and CDR2 YFSETQ. V was cut by 3 bases and J by 0 bases, with 13 bases left in between. This CDR3 is 17 amino acids long. CDR3 sequence: CASSSSKTYSGANVLTF. The CDR3 DNA follows: TGCGCCAGCAGCTCAAGCAAAACGTACTCTGGGGCCAACGTCCTGACTTTC.

This clonotype was detected ten times or more. The J gene is TRBJ2-3, the V gene TRBV20-1; maybe TRBD1 (5 bases). V was clipped by 1 base and J by 2 bases, with 10 bases between them. The CDR3 totals 14 residues. Germline V lookup: CDR1 DFQATT, CDR2 SNEGSKA (reference sequence). The CDR3 nucleotides are TGCAGTGCTAGAGTGACAGTAACCACAGATACGCAGTATTTT. This sequence encodes CSARVTVTTDTQYF.